The text below deals with one T cell receptor beta chain. This sample was taken from a study of blood T cell repertoires in COVID-19. TCRdb's copy holds only in-frame clones and misses some; the assay was immunoSEQ multiplex PCR. The table has some 170,000 clones, around 81% seen once. The germline CDR1 and CDR2 sequences are SNHLY and FYNNEI. CDR3 length equals 14 residues. Trimming stripped 5 bases from V and 0 bases from J, with 11 bases between. The TCR originated in a woman aged 35 to 49 with COVID-19, enrolled during active disease. This chain joins TRBV2 and TRBJ2-7, with a tentative D call TRBD1 (5 bases). Sequenced: peripheral blood. CDR3 DNA sequence: TGTGCCAGCAGTTCGGACAACAACTCCTACGAGCAGTACTTC. Its translation is CASSSDNNSYEQYF.